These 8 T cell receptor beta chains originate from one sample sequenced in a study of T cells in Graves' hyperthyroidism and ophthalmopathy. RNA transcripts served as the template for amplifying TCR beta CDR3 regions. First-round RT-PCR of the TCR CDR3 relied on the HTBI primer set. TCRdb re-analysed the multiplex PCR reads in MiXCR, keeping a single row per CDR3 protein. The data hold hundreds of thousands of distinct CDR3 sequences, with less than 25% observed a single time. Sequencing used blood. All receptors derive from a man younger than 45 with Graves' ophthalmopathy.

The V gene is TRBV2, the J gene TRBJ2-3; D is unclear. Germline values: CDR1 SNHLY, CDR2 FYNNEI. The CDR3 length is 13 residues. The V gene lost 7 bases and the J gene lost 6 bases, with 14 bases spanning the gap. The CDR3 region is CASKSENWDTQYF. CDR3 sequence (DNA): TGTGCCAGCAAGAGCGAGAACTGGGATACGCAGTATTTT. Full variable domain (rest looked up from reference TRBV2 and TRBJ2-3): EPEVTQTPSHQVTQMGQEVILRCVPISNHLYFYWYRQILGQKVEFLVSFYNNEISEKSEIFDDQFSVERPDGSNFTLKIRSTKLEDSAMYFCASKSENWDTQYFGPGTRLTVL.

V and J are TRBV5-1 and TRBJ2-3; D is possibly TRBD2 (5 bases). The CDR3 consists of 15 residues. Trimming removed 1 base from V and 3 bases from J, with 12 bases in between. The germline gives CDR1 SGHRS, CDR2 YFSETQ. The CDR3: CASSLSGLATDTQYF. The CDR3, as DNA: TGCGCCAGCAGCTTGTCCGGACTTGCAACAGATACGCAGTATTTT.

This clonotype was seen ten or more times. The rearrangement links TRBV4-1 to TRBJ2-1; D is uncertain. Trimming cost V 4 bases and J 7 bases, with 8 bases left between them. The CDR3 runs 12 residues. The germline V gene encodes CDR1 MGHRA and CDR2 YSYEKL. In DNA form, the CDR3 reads TGCGCCAGCAGCCTAACCCGAAATGAGCAGTTCTTC. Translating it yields CASSLTRNEQFF.

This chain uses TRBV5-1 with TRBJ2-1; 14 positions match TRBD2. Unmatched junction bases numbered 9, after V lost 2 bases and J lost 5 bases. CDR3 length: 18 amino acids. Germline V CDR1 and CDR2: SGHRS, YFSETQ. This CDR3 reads CASSFGLAGGSRHNEQFF. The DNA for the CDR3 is TGCGCCAGCAGCTTCGGACTAGCGGGGGGTTCCCGGCACAATGAGCAGTTCTTC.

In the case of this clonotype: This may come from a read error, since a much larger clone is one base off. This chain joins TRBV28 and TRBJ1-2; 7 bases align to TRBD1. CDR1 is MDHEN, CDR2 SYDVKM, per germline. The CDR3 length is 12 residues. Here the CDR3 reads CASGDRVYGYAF. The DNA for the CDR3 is TGTGCCAGCGGCGACAGGGTCTATGGCTACGCCTTC.

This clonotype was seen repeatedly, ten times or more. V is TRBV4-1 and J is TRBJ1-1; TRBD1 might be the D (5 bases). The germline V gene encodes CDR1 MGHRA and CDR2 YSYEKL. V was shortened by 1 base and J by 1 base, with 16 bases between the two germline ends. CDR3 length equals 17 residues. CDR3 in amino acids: CASSQVSRGARNTEAFF. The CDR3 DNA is TGCGCCAGCAGCCAAGTGTCACGAGGGGCGCGGAACACTGAAGCTTTCTTT.

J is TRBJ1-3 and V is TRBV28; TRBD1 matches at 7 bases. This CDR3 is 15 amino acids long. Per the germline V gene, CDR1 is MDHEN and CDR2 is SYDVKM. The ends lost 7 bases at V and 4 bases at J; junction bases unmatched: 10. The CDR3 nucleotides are TGTGCCAGCATTGAATCCCGGACAGGCGGAAACACCATATATTTT. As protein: CASIESRTGGNTIYF.

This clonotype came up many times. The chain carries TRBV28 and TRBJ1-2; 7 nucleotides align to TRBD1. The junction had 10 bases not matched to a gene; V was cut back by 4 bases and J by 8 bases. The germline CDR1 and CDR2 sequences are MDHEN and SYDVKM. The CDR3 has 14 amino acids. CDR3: CASSSHFRQGGYTF. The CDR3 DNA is TGTGCCAGCAGTTCCCACTTCCGACAGGGAGGCTACACCTTC.